These T cell receptor beta chains were read from a single sample in a study of blood T cell repertoires in COVID-19. The data were produced by immunoSEQ multiplex PCR, yet TCRdb's version contains in-frame clones alone and is incomplete. The sample includes 200,000 to 250,000 clones, approximately 80% of them seen just once. The sample consisted of PBMCs or T cells enriched from blood (not recorded which). The receptors were sampled from a woman in her sixties or seventies who had recovered from COVID-19. The CDR3 runs from the conserved cysteine through the conserved F or W. Fields, in order: V gene, clone size, J gene, D gene, CDR3 protein, CDR3 DNA. A D gene is named only where the DNA matches it firmly. A clone size is listed for some rows: how often the clone was seen (once, few, many), or a class if it is expanded.

>TRBV6-2/TRBV6-3|-|TRBJ2-5|TRBD2
CASSPLAGLQETQYF
TGTGCCAGCAGTCCCCTAGCGGGTCTCCAAGAGACCCAGTACTTC
>TRBV15|many|TRBJ1-1|-
CATSTGLTVTEAFF
TGTGCCACCAGCACAGGATTGACAGTCACTGAAGCTTTCTTT
>TRBV4-1|-|TRBJ2-7|-
CASSQDQGSYEQYF
TGCGCCAGCAGCCAAGATCAGGGGTCCTACGAGCAGTACTTC
>TRBV19|-|TRBJ2-6|-
CASSPRYSGANVLTF
TGTGCCAGTAGTCCCCGTTACTCTGGGGCCAACGTCCTGACTTTC
>TRBV12-5|few|TRBJ1-4|TRBD1
CASGLDRGSNEKLFF
TGTGCTAGTGGTTTGGACAGGGGCTCAAATGAAAAACTGTTTTTT
>TRBV5-1|-|TRBJ1-1|-
CASSLIGRSNTEAFF
TGCGCCAGCAGCTTGATCGGGAGGTCGAACACTGAAGCTTTCTTT
>TRBV5-1|-|TRBJ2-3|TRBD2
CASSLTTSVSTDTQYF
TGCGCCAGCAGCTTGACGACTAGCGTAAGCACAGATACGCAGTATTTT
>TRBV2|-|TRBJ2-1|TRBD2
CASSSLAPNYNEQFF
TGTGCCAGCAGCTCACTAGCGCCGAACTACAATGAGCAGTTCTTC
>TRBV6-5|few|TRBJ1-2|TRBD1
CASMETGEGYTF
TGTGCCAGCATGGAGACAGGGGAAGGCTACACCTTC
>TRBV10-3|-|TRBJ2-1|TRBD1
CAISPQGQAREQFF
TGTGCCATCAGTCCCCAGGGACAGGCCCGGGAGCAGTTCTTC
>TRBV6-5|-|TRBJ1-1|-
CASRQRADTEAFF
TGTGCCAGCAGGCAGCGAGCGGACACTGAAGCTTTCTTT
>TRBV27|-|TRBJ2-4|-
CASSPDWMNLIAKNIQYF
TGTGCCAGCAGCCCAGACTGGATGAACCTGATAGCCAAAAACATTCAGTACTTC
>TRBV25-1|-|TRBJ1-2|TRBD1
CASSALGTGGGYGYTF
TGTGCCAGCAGTGCACTCGGGACAGGGGGCGGCTATGGCTACACCTTC
>TRBV5-4|-|TRBJ1-1|-
CASRLQGAAEAFF
TGTGCCAGCAGATTACAGGGAGCCGCTGAAGCTTTCTTT
>TRBV5-4|few|TRBJ1-3|-
CASSEGSGNTIYF
TGTGCCAGCAGTGAGGGAAGTGGAAACACCATATATTTT
>TRBV5-6|-|TRBJ1-2|-
CASSSRQATFSYGYTF
TGTGCCAGCAGCTCTCGACAGGCCACCTTCTCCTATGGCTACACCTTC
>TRBV2|-|TRBJ2-2|-
CASSEGRQPRGELFF
TGTGCCAGCAGTGAAGGGCGGCAGCCTAGGGGGGAGCTGTTTTTT
>TRBV27|-|TRBJ2-4|TRBD1
CASSLMGVGGATKNIQYF
TGTGCCAGCAGTTTAATGGGAGTAGGGGGCGCGACCAAAAACATTCAGTACTTC
>TRBV12-3/TRBV12-4|-|TRBJ1-1|-
CASSRQSRGAFF
TGTGCCAGCAGCCGTCAATCTAGGGGTGCTTTCTTT
>TRBV7-3|once|TRBJ1-4|-
CASSLTGAINEKLFF
TGTGCCAGCAGCTTAACAGGGGCGATTAATGAAAAACTGTTTTTT
>TRBV24-1|-|TRBJ2-3|TRBD2
CATSPGLATDTQYF
TGTGCCACCAGCCCGGGACTAGCGACAGATACGCAGTATTTT
>TRBV30|-|TRBJ1-1|-
CAWSGKGYTEAFF
TGTGCCTGGAGTGGTAAGGGGTACACTGAAGCTTTCTTT
>TRBV5-1|-|TRBJ1-1|-
CASSLGQGTHTEAFF
TGCGCCAGCAGCTTGGGCCAGGGGACGCACACTGAAGCTTTCTTT
>TRBV5-4|-|TRBJ1-1|TRBD1
CASSLPSTGTGGTAFF
TGTGCCAGCAGCTTACCAAGTACCGGGACAGGGGGTACAGCTTTCTTT
>TRBV4-1|-|TRBJ2-3|-
CASTGGPYTDTQYF
TGCGCCAGCACCGGGGGGCCGTACACAGATACGCAGTATTTT
>TRBV6-5|once|TRBJ2-1|TRBD2
CATKLAGGPGEQFF
TGTGCCACCAAGCTAGCGGGGGGGCCAGGTGAGCAGTTCTTC
>TRBV29-1|-|TRBJ1-2|TRBD1
CSVRTGDYGYTF
TGCAGCGTCAGGACAGGGGACTATGGCTACACCTTC
>TRBV7-2|once|TRBJ2-3|TRBD2
CASSPGLAGAYTDTQYF
TGTGCCAGCAGCCCTGGACTAGCGGGGGCCTACACAGATACGCAGTATTTT
>TRBV6-5|-|TRBJ2-2|TRBD1
CASRSNRGLDGELFF
TGTGCCAGCAGATCCAACAGGGGGCTAGACGGGGAGCTGTTTTTT
>TRBV18|-|TRBJ2-7|TRBD1
CASSRGTGDYEQYF
TGTGCCAGCTCCCGGGGGACAGGGGATTACGAGCAGTACTTC
>TRBV5-5|once|TRBJ2-3|TRBD2
CASSLEREWGTDTQYF
TGTGCCAGCAGCTTGGAGCGGGAGTGGGGCACAGATACGCAGTATTTT
>TRBV3-1/TRBV3-2|few|TRBJ2-1|-
CASSQGGSYNEQFF
TGTGCCAGCAGCCAGGGGGGCTCCTACAATGAGCAGTTCTTC
>TRBV4-1|few|TRBJ1-1|TRBD1
CASSQDTGGTAFF
TGCGCCAGCAGCCAAGATACAGGGGGCACGGCTTTCTTT
>TRBV7-2|-|TRBJ2-5|TRBD2
CASSLQRGGMETQYF
TGTGCCAGCAGCTTGCAGCGGGGGGGAATGGAGACCCAGTACTTC
>TRBV14|-|TRBJ2-4|-
CASSQGLVGDLMAKNIQYF
TGTGCCAGCAGCCAAGGACTAGTTGGGGATCTAATGGCCAAAAACATTCAGTACTTC
>TRBV5-4|-|TRBJ1-1|-
CASSLSQMNTEAFF
TGTGCCAGCAGCTTGTCCCAGATGAACACTGAAGCTTTCTTT
>TRBV7-2|once|TRBJ1-3|-
CASSPPPRGNTIYF
TGTGCCAGCAGCCCCCCCCCGCGCGGAAACACCATATATTTT
>TRBV7-9|-|TRBJ1-4|TRBD1
CASSLDAGQGEEKLFF
TGTGCCAGCAGCTTAGATGCGGGACAGGGGGAGGAAAAACTGTTTTTT
>TRBV20-1|-|TRBJ2-1|-
CSASMVWNGLNEQFF
TGCAGTGCTAGTATGGTGTGGAATGGACTTAATGAGCAGTTCTTC
>TRBV19|-|TRBJ2-7|-
CASSIGVGEYEQYF
TGTGCCAGTAGTATAGGTGTTGGGGAGTACGAGCAGTACTTC
>TRBV18|-|TRBJ1-1|-
CASSPQRTPMNTEAFF
TGTGCCAGCTCACCACAAAGGACACCCATGAACACTGAAGCTTTCTTT
>TRBV3-1/TRBV3-2|-|TRBJ2-2|-
CASRSGTNTGELFF
TGTGCCAGCAGATCAGGAACGAACACCGGGGAGCTGTTTTTT
>TRBV7-9|-|TRBJ2-3|-
CASSPGLSGTDTQYF
TGTGCCAGCAGCCCCGGTTTGAGCGGCACAGATACGCAGTATTTT
>TRBV5-1|-|TRBJ1-1|TRBD1
CASSLDRAPTEAFF
TGCGCCAGCAGCCTGGACAGGGCGCCCACTGAAGCTTTCTTT
>TRBV9|-|TRBJ2-2|-
CASSVLAQAGELFF
TGTGCCAGCAGCGTTCTAGCTCAAGCCGGGGAGCTGTTTTTT
>TRBV19|few|TRBJ1-3|-
CASKITGTGNTIYF
TGTGCCAGTAAAATCACAGGGACTGGAAACACCATATATTTT
>TRBV6-2/TRBV6-3|-|TRBJ2-2|-
CASSLGTPRNTGELFF
TGTGCCAGCAGCCTCGGGACTCCACGAAACACCGGGGAGCTGTTTTTT
>TRBV20-1|-|TRBJ2-3|TRBD2
CSASLLAGGIQDTQYF
TGCAGTGCTAGTTTACTAGCGGGAGGGATACAGGATACGCAGTATTTT
>TRBV6-6|-|TRBJ1-1|-
CASSYKDGGAFF
TGTGCCAGCAGTTACAAGGACGGAGGAGCTTTCTTT
>TRBV14|-|TRBJ2-1|TRBD2
CASRGSGREAYNEQFF
TGTGCCAGCAGGGGAAGCGGGAGGGAGGCCTACAATGAGCAGTTCTTC
>TRBV18|-|TRBJ2-2|-
CASSPQLRTVELTGELFF
TGTGCCAGCTCACCTCAGCTTCGGACAGTCGAGTTAACCGGGGAGCTGTTTTTT
>TRBV7-2|few|TRBJ2-5|-
CASGGQYQETQYF
TGTGCCAGCGGCGGGCAGTACCAAGAGACCCAGTACTTC
>TRBV5-4|-|TRBJ2-1|-
CASRETVYNEQFF
TGTGCCAGCAGGGAGACAGTCTACAATGAGCAGTTCTTC
>TRBV3-1/TRBV3-2|-|TRBJ1-5|-
CASSHEEQPQHF
TGTGCCAGCAGCCACGAGGAACAGCCCCAGCATTTT
>TRBV27|once|TRBJ1-1|-
CASSLGVWGRLNTEAFF
TGTGCCAGCAGTTTAGGGGTATGGGGGCGACTGAACACTGAAGCTTTCTTT
>TRBV7-9|few|TRBJ2-7|-
CASSSDYYEQYF
TGTGCCAGCAGCTCGGACTACTACGAGCAGTACTTC
>TRBV10-1|-|TRBJ2-2|-
CASGLYTGELFF
TGCGCCAGCGGACTTTACACCGGGGAGCTGTTTTTT
>TRBV10-3|once|TRBJ1-5|-
CAISEGRASNQPQHF
TGTGCCATCAGTGAGGGCAGGGCATCCAATCAGCCCCAGCATTTT
>TRBV19|-|TRBJ1-2|-
CASSPEGAAYGYTF
TGTGCCAGTAGTCCCGAAGGGGCCGCATATGGCTACACCTTC